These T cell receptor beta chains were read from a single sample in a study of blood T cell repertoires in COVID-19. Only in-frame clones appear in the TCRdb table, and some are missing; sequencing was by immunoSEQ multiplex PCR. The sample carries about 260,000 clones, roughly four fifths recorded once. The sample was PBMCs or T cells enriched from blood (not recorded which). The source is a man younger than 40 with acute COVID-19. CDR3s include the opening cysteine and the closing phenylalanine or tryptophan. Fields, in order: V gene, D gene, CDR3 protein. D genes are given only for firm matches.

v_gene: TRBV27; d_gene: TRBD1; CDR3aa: CASSLRDRGRMKDNYGYTF
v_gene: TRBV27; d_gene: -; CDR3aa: CASSPSPVNYGYTF
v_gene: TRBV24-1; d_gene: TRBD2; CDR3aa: CATSDTILAGGADTQYF
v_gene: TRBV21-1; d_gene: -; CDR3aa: CASSKMSGSDTEAFF
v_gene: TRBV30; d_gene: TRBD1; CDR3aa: CAWVNRGLNTEAFF
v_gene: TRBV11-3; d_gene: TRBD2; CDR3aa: CASSALSGSSDTQYF
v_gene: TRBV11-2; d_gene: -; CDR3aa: CASSSQAGPPGNTIYF
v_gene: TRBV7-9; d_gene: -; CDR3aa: CASSTGQKAGYIQYF
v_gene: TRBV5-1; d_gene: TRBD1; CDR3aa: CASSLLGQGPNEQFF
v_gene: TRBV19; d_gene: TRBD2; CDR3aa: CASSIAGGPYEQFF
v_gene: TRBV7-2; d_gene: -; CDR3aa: CASSFEGRPNYGYTF
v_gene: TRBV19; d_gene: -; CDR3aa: CASSIGIGGSSGNTIYF
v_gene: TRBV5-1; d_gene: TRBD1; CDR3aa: CASSSRDRGNEQFF
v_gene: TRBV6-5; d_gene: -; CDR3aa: CASSLREGGYNEQFF
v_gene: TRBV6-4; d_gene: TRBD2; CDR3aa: CASSDSAGGPLGEQFF
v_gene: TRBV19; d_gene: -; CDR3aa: CASSIDGSGNSAFF
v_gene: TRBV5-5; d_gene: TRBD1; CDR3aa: CASKYQGGAHYGYTF
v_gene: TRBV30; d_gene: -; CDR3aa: CAWKFRGNTEAFF
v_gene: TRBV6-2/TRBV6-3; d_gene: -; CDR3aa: CASSYEAGKRDEQFF
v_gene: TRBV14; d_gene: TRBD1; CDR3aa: CASSQDPGDRGFRRLDGYTF
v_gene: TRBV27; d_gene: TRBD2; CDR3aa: CASSSLPSGGATDTQYF
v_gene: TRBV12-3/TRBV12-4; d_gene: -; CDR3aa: CASTGQREKLFF
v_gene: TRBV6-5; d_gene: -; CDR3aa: CASRQGRDTQYF
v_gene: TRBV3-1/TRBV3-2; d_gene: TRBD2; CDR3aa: CASSYKGLAGVFF
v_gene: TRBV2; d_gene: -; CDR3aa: CASSRLETGELFF
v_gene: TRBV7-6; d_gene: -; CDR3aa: CASSFLRGEGIGKATQYF
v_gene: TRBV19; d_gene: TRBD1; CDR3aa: CASSGGTGVVRGYTF
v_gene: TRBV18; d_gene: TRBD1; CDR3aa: CASSPRGQGPDTQYF
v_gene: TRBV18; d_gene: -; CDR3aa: CASSPIRENTEAFF
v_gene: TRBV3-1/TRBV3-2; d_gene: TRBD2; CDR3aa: CASSHKLAGEMYEQFF
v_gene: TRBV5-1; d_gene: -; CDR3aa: CASSLLASSTDTQYF
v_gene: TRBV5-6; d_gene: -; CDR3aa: CASSLVRRVPTEAFF
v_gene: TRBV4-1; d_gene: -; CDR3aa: CASSQELSGANVLTF
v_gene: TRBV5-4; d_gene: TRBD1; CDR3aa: CASSVGPGQGRITDTQYF
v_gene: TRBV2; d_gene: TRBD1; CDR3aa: CASRMDRGRAETQYF
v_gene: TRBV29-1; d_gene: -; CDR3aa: CSVGSSDTQYF
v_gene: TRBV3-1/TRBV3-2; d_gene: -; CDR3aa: CASSQDNHRAVNTIYF
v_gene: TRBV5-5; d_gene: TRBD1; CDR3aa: CASSLFSGGEGTEAFF
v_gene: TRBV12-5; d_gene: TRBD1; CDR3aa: CASGLATTDRRDGNTIYF
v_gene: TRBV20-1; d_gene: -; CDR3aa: CSAREDSTQYF
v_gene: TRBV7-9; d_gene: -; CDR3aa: CASSASGGNNEKLFF
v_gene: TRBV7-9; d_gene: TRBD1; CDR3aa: CASSLQIPGQGEDGYTF
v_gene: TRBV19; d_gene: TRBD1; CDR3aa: CASSTGTVLGNTIYF
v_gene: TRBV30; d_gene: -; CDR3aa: CAYIGGSYNSPLHF
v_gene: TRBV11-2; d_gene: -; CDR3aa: CASSPSRNEQFF
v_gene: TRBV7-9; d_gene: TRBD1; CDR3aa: CASSLQGAGEKLFF